This TCR beta chain was sequenced during a study of T cell responses to AZD1222 COVID-19 vaccine. Study-wide findings and caveats: Repertoire sampling happened only post peak T cell response. Rises in breadth and depth of Spike-specific TCRs came after two AZD1222 doses. Baseline seropositivity characterized only six AZD1222 recipients. Donors, mostly white British, included more females; clonal diversity was possibly underestimated.

Assay used: immunoSEQ multiplex PCR; TCRdb lists only in-frame clones, some missing. The table records 65,000 to 85,000 clones, around 80% of them present only once. Germline CDR1 and CDR2: SGDLS and YYNGEE. This CDR3 comprises 15 residues. Trimming stripped 3 bases from V and 0 bases from J, with 7 bases between. A remark on this clone: Its antigen is unknown.

This chain joins TRBV9 and TRBJ2-6; D ambiguous. The material was peripheral blood, obtained on day 0 of AZD1222 vaccination. This TCR was sampled from an adult in good health. CDR3 sequence reads: CASSGLGSGANVLTF. DNA for the CDR3: TGTGCCAGCAGCGGTCTAGGCTCTGGGGCCAACGTCCTGACTTTC.